This T cell receptor beta chain emerged from a study of OX40 agonist ivuxolimab in advanced cancers. The CDR3 runs 16 residues. CDR1 is SNHLY and CDR2 is FYNNEI in the germline V gene. Trimming pared 3 bases from V and 0 bases from J, leaving 14 bases between. Only in-frame clones appear in the TCRdb table, and some are missing; sequencing was by immunoSEQ multiplex PCR. This sample has under 150,000 clones, with around 93% found just once. Autoimmune disease history or systemic immunosuppression meant exclusion. The sequence was obtained from an adult with an advanced solid tumor such as melanoma, head and neck, liver or kidney cancer. The chain recombines TRBV2 with TRBJ1-2, with TRBD1 as a possible D gene (6 bases). The sample was CD4+ or CD8+ T cells sorted from blood, taken in a trial of the OX40 agonist ivuxolimab. This CDR3 is CASSDSGTPSNYGYTF. The CDR3 DNA sequence: TGTGCCAGCAGTGACTCAGGGACACCTTCTAACTATGGCTACACCTTC.